This record covers a single TCR beta chain. A much bigger clone sits one base away, suggesting this may be a read error. To make TCR beta libraries, researchers used iRepertoire HTBI primers and Arm-PCR of CDR3 regions. MiXCR, run by TCRdb on the multiplex PCR reads, gives a single entry per CDR3 protein. The data show around 420,000 distinct CDR3 sequences, 15% seen once. The data were obtained in a study of regulatory T cells in long-lasting Graves disease. As to time point: newly diagnosed GD, antithyroid drugs for less than 3 months. From RNA extracted from PBMCs, the TCR library was made. These data were also reused for a study on T cells in Graves' hyperthyroidism and ophthalmopathy.

This receptor was obtained from a woman aged 40 to 55 with Graves disease. Here the sequenced sample was peripheral blood mononuclear cells (PBMCs), taken at new diagnosis, from a patient treated with antithyroid drugs.

CDR3 in DNA: TGTGCCAGCATTTTATCGAACGCCCTTACAGGTTACAATGAGCAGTTCTTC. It translates to CASILSNALTGYNEQFF. This chain connects TRBV27 to TRBJ2-1, with D possibly matching TRBD1 (5 bases). The CDR3 totals 17 residues. CDR1 and CDR2 from the germline V gene are MNHEY and SMNVEV (reference sequence).